Below are 23 T cell receptor beta chains sequenced from a single sample in a study of glioma-infiltrating T cells after dendritic cell vaccination. Sequenced by immunoSEQ multiplex PCR; TCRdb stores in-frame clones only, minus some. The sample holds around 62,000 clones, 75% to 90% seen once. Specimen: blood, collected before dendritic cell vaccination. These receptors all come from a human donor with glioblastoma.

The genes are TRBV19 and TRBJ2-3; D is undetermined. V was trimmed by 6 bases and J by 3 bases, leaving 10 bases between them. The CDR3 extends over 13 amino acids. CDR1 is LNHDA, CDR2 SQIVND, per germline (reference sequence). The CDR3 loop reads CASSPLTTDTQYF. The CDR3 coding sequence is TGTGCCAGTAGCCCTTTAACAACAGATACGCAGTATTTT.

The genes are TRBV27 and TRBJ1-1, with 7 bases fitting TRBD1. Germline CDR1 MNHEY, CDR2 SMNVEV (reference sequence). With 0 bases clipped from V and 8 bases from J, the junction kept 6 bases outside the gene matches. The CDR3 is made up of 14 amino acids. The CDR3 region is CASSLSWGQTEAFF. The CDR3 DNA reads as TGTGCCAGCAGTTTATCATGGGGACAGACCGAAGCTTTCTTT.

This chain uses TRBV6-5 with TRBJ1-1, with 8 bases fitting TRBD1. The length of the CDR3 is 16 residues. Trimming removed 0 bases from V and 1 base from J; junction bases left unmatched: 4. CDR1 and CDR2 (germline): MNHEY, SVGAGI. The CDR3 sequence: CASSYSSRGQNTEAFF. The CDR3 nucleotides are TGTGCCAGCAGTTACTCATCCAGGGGGCAGAACACTGAAGCTTTCTTT.

J is TRBJ2-3 and V is TRBV7-2; possibly TRBD1 for D (5 bases). This CDR3 has 16 residues. V was pared by 5 bases and J by 4 bases, with 19 bases between. From germline, CDR1 is SGHTA and CDR2 FQGNSA. The CDR3 region is CASSGEGHKSPDTQYF. DNA for the CDR3: TGTGCCAGCAGCGGCGAAGGACACAAATCCCCAGATACGCAGTATTTT. The variable domain in full, completed from reference TRBV7-2 and TRBJ2-3, reads GAGVSQSPSNKVTEKGKDVELRCDPISGHTALYWYRQSLGQGLEFLIYFQGNSAPDKSGLPSDRFSAERTGGSVSTLTIQRTQQEDSAVYLCASSGEGHKSPDTQYFGPGTRLTVL.

This chain connects TRBV9 to TRBJ1-3; tentatively, D is TRBD1 (6 bases). Between the trimmed V and J ends, which lost 2 bases and 0 bases, there was a span of 9 bases. The CDR3 covers 15 residues. The V gene's germline CDR1 is SGDLS and CDR2 YYNGEE. The chain's CDR3 is CASSVGHDSGNTIYF. The CDR3 DNA is TGTGCCAGCAGCGTGGGACATGACTCTGGAAACACCATATATTTT.

The genes are TRBV7-9 and TRBJ2-7; 7 nucleotides match TRBD2. Germline CDR1 reads SEHNR; CDR2 reads FQNEAQ (reference sequence). The CDR3 contains 13 residues. With V trimmed by 5 bases and J by 12 bases, 13 bases remained unmatched. CDR3 DNA sequence: TGTGCCAGCAGCAACAGCGGGGCCCCCGGATGGTACTTC. This sequence encodes CASSNSGAPGWYF.

The genes are TRBV5-6 and TRBJ1-5, with D possibly matching TRBD1 (6 bases). CDR3 length: 14 amino acids. CDR1 and CDR2 from the germline V gene are SGHDT and YYEEEE. Trimming pared 3 bases from V and 6 bases from J, leaving 13 bases between. The CDR3 region is CASSWGGEGQPQHF. The CDR3 DNA reads TGTGCCAGCAGCTGGGGGGGCGAGGGTCAGCCCCAGCATTTT.

The rearrangement joins TRBV7-2 to TRBJ2-7; 7 positions match TRBD1. The germline V gene has CDR1 SGHTA and CDR2 FQGNSA. V lost 1 base, J lost 2 bases, and 5 bases stayed unmatched. The CDR3 is 15 amino acids. In DNA form, the CDR3 reads TGTGCCAGCAGCTTAGTGGAAGGGGGCACCTACGAGCAGTACTTC. The encoded protein is CASSLVEGGTYEQYF.

This chain uses TRBV10-3 with TRBJ2-5, with unresolved D. From germline, CDR1 is ENHRY and CDR2 SYGVKD. The germline V and J ends were trimmed by 6 bases and 1 base, with 12 bases remaining between them. The CDR3 totals 14 residues. The CDR3 is CAIRINSSQETQYF. CDR3 in DNA: TGTGCCATCAGGATCAATTCCAGCCAAGAGACCCAGTACTTC.

This clone is a singleton in its sample. This chain links TRBV7-9 with TRBJ2-1; perhaps TRBD1 as D (6 bases). CDR1 is SEHNR and CDR2 is FQNEAQ in the germline V gene (reference sequence). Trimming pared 7 bases from V and 9 bases from J, leaving 16 bases between. The CDR3 spans 13 residues. CDR3 sequence reads: CASISYADSEQFF. CDR3 nucleotide sequence: TGTGCCAGCATATCGTACGCGGACAGTGAGCAGTTCTTC.

V gene TRBV6-5 combines with J gene TRBJ2-7; TRBD1 is a possible D gene (5 bases). V was cut by 5 bases and J by 7 bases, with 18 bases left in between. Germline CDR1 MNHEY, CDR2 SVGAGI. CDR3 length equals 14 residues. CDR3 nucleotide sequence: TGTGCCAGCAGTGCACCAGGGATGCCCAAGGAGCAGTACTTC. Its translation: CASSAPGMPKEQYF.

The chain is built from TRBV18 and TRBJ2-5, with D perhaps matching TRBD1 (5 bases). V was shortened by 1 base and J by 11 bases, with 20 bases between the two germline ends. Germline loops: CDR1 KGHSH, CDR2 LQKENI. The CDR3 length is 15 residues. The CDR3 region is CASSPQGKGIGEQYF. In nucleotides, the CDR3 is TGTGCCAGCTCACCACAGGGGAAGGGGATTGGTGAGCAGTACTTC.

V gene TRBV2 combines with J gene TRBJ2-2; 7 positions agree with TRBD1. The trim removed 8 bases at V and 3 bases at J, leaving 6 bases unmatched. Germline lookup yields CDR1 SNHLY and CDR2 FYNNEI. The CDR3 consists of 14 residues. CDR3 nucleotide sequence: TGTGCCAGCGCAAGCGACAGGGACACCGGGGAGCTGTTTTTT. Residues: CASASDRDTGELFF.

The chain joins TRBV11-2 to TRBJ2-3; 9 bases fit TRBD2. Germline CDR1 is SGHAT and CDR2 is FQNNGV. The CDR3 spans 15 residues. Trimming at V came to 6 bases and at J to 2 bases, leaving 6 bases not matched to a gene. CDR3 nucleotides: TGTGCCAGCAGTCAAAGCGGGGGGACCACAGATACGCAGTATTTT. Translation: CASSQSGGTTDTQYF.

The chain joins TRBV5-6 to TRBJ1-1, with D possibly TRBD1 on 5 matching bases. Trimming removed 2 bases from V and 6 bases from J, with 17 bases in between. The germline CDR1 and CDR2 sequences are SGHDT and YYEEEE. The CDR3 contains 15 residues. The CDR3 DNA sequence: TGTGCCAGCAGCTTTTTTGGACGGGGGGGGTCTGAAGCTTTCTTT. Amino acid sequence: CASSFFGRGGSEAFF.

CDR3 bases: TGTGCCAGCAGACATGGGACAGGGGGTTGGGAGCAGTACTTC. It is translated as CASRHGTGGWEQYF. This chain connects TRBV6-5 to TRBJ2-7; TRBD1 agrees at 11 bases. Germline V CDR1 and CDR2: MNHEY, SVGAGI. V trimming: 6 bases; J trimming: 7 bases; junction bases outside the gene matches: 8. The CDR3 is 14 amino acids.

The chain couples TRBV6-1 to TRBJ1-2, with D possibly matching TRBD1 (6 bases). Looked up from germline, CDR1 is MNHNS and CDR2 is SASEGT. Between the trimmed V and J ends, which lost 8 bases and 8 bases, there was a span of 15 bases. The CDR3 has 12 amino acids. CDR3 in DNA: TGTGCCAGCGGACAGCCAGCCTTGGGCTACACCTTC. Protein: CASGQPALGYTF.

This clone showed up just once. This sequence joins TRBV27 and TRBJ2-7; TRBD2 agrees at 7 bases. J gave up 3 bases and V 3 bases, and 8 bases lay outside the gene matches. The germline CDR1 and CDR2 sequences are MNHEY and SMNVEV (reference sequence). This CDR3 is 15 amino acids long. In DNA form, the CDR3 reads TGTGCCAGCAGTTTCTACGGGGGGAACTTCTACGAGCAGTACTTC. This gives the protein CASSFYGGNFYEQYF.

The chain employs TRBV18 and TRBJ1-4, with D unresolved. This CDR3 comprises 13 residues. Trimming stripped 6 bases from V and 8 bases from J, with 13 bases between. Germline V lookup: CDR1 KGHSH, CDR2 LQKENI. DNA for the CDR3: TGTGCCAGCTCCACTACCGGGGAGGAAAAACTGTTTTTT. Translating it yields CASSTTGEEKLFF.

The chain couples TRBV5-4 to TRBJ2-7, with 7 bases identical to TRBD1. The CDR3 runs to 14 residues. CDR1 and CDR2 (germline): SGHNT, YYREEE (reference sequence). J lost 3 bases, V lost 4 bases, and 7 bases had no gene match. CDR3: CASSPSRQGYEQYF. In DNA form, the CDR3 reads TGTGCCAGCAGCCCGTCCCGACAGGGCTACGAGCAGTACTTC.

The chain is built from TRBV2 and TRBJ1-3; unclear D gene. Germline CDR1 is SNHLY and CDR2 is FYNNEI. V was trimmed by 8 bases and J by 0 bases, leaving 8 bases between them. CDR3 length: 13 residues. The chain's CDR3 is CASQASSGNTIYF. As DNA, the CDR3 is TGTGCCAGCCAGGCCTCCTCTGGAAACACCATATATTTT.

V is TRBV4-1 and J is TRBJ1-5; 8 positions match TRBD1. This CDR3 region has 17 residues. Trimming took 0 bases from V and 0 from J; bases not matched to a gene: 4. Germline CDR1 MGHRA, CDR2 YSYEKL. The chain's CDR3 is CASSQDRGLYSNQPQHF. Written as DNA, the CDR3 is TGCGCCAGCAGCCAAGACAGGGGGCTTTATAGCAATCAGCCCCAGCATTTT.

The CDR3 here is CASSMGGVMGSEAFF. In DNA form, the CDR3 reads TGTGCCAGTAGTATGGGGGGGGTTATGGGATCTGAAGCTTTCTTT. The gene calls are TRBV19 and TRBJ1-1, with D perhaps matching TRBD1 (5 bases). This CDR3 has 15 residues. The germline V and J ends were trimmed by 3 bases and 6 bases, with 17 bases remaining between them. Germline CDR1 is LNHDA and CDR2 is SQIVND (reference sequence).